Listed below are T cell receptor beta chains from one sample, sequenced in a study of T cell repertoires in cytomegalovirus infection. One entry per CDR3 protein results from TCRdb running MiXCR on the reads. The sample lists about 700,000 distinct CDR3 sequences; 30% to 40% were seen once. These receptors have no identified antigens. Sequencing used cultured PBMCs, obtained from culture after CMV antigen stimulation. These receptors were collected from a human donor in good health (CMV status not recorded). Some clones in this sample may be carry-over from other donors' samples. The CDR3 runs from the conserved cysteine through the conserved F or W. The D gene is left open where the match is weak. Clone size appears in some rows only: once, few, many, or a class for an expanded clone.

V gene	J gene	D gene	clone size	CDR3 DNA	CDR3 protein
TRBV7-8	TRBJ2-1	TRBD2	few	TGTGCCAGCAGCGCCCTCAAAAAGACTAGCGGGAAGAGCCGCTCCTACAATGAGCAGTTCTTC	CASSALKKTSGKSRSYNEQFF
TRBV19	TRBJ1-2	TRBD1	NA	TGTGCCAGTAGCACTGGACAGGGCGGCTATGGCTACACCTTC	CASSTGQGGYGYTF
TRBV7-2	TRBJ2-3	NA	many	TGTGCCAGCAGGGTACCCGGAGGGGGGGATACGCAGTATTTT	CASRVPGGGDTQYF
TRBV27	TRBJ2-2	TRBD1	NA	TGTGCCAGCCCCGGTCCGGGACAGGGTGGTGGCGGGGAGCTGTTTTTT	CASPGPGQGGGGELFF
TRBV2	TRBJ2-3	TRBD2	NA	TGTGCCAGCACGGCGGGGGGGGGCACAGATACGCAGTATTTT	CASTAGGGTDTQYF
TRBV27	TRBJ2-1	TRBD2	few	TGTGCCAGCAGTCGGCCGGCTAGCGGGAGGGCCGGGAATGAGCAGTTCTTC	CASSRPASGRAGNEQFF
TRBV12-3/TRBV12-4	TRBJ1-1	NA	few	TGTGCCAGCAGTTTCTCCCCAGAACCTTTCTTT	CASSFSPEPFF
TRBV12-3/TRBV12-4	TRBJ1-5	NA	few	TGTGCCAGCAGGCTAGGGTGGGGGGCCCAGCATTTT	CASRLGWGAQHF
TRBV7-6	TRBJ2-5	NA	NA	TGTGCCAGCAGCCCCCCGGGGCATATCCAAGAGACCCAGTACTTC	CASSPPGHIQETQYF
TRBV12-3/TRBV12-4	TRBJ1-3	NA	few	TGTGCCAGCACCATCGACACCTACTCTGGAAACACCATATATTTT	CASTIDTYSGNTIYF
TRBV7-9	TRBJ1-6	NA	few	TGTGCCAGCAGCTTAGCTCAGGGTCACTCACCCCTCCACTTT	CASSLAQGHSPLHF
TRBV18	TRBJ1-2	TRBD1	NA	TGTGCCAGCTCACCCTCGGGACAGGTAGAAGGCTACACCTTC	CASSPSGQVEGYTF
TRBV7-2	TRBJ1-5	NA	NA	TGTGCCAGCAGCTTAGTAACGGGTGTCAATCAGCCCCAGCATTTT	CASSLVTGVNQPQHF
TRBV15	TRBJ2-1	NA	few	TGTGCCACCAGCAGAGATGCCCTCCGGGGATACAATGAGCAGTTCTTC	CATSRDALRGYNEQFF
TRBV30	TRBJ2-7	NA	NA	TGTGCCTGGAGTGCGACCTGGGACGAGCAGTACTTC	CAWSATWDEQYF
TRBV27	TRBJ2-1	NA	NA	TGTGCCAGCAGTTTTGGGGCAGGCTCCTACAATGAGCAGTTCTTC	CASSFGAGSYNEQFF
TRBV5-6	TRBJ1-1	NA	NA	TGTGCCAGCAGCTTATGGCAAAGTCGAGGCACTGAAGCTTTCTTT	CASSLWQSRGTEAFF
TRBV6-1	TRBJ1-6	NA	NA	TGTGCCAGCACTCCCGGACAGTGGAATTCACCCCTCCACTTT	CASTPGQWNSPLHF
TRBV9	TRBJ1-2	NA	few	TGTGCCAGCAGCGTAGACGTCAGAAACTATGGCTACACCTTC	CASSVDVRNYGYTF
TRBV6-5	TRBJ2-7	TRBD1	NA	TGTGCCACTCAATACAGGGGAACCTACGAGCAGTACTTC	CATQYRGTYEQYF
TRBV20-1	TRBJ2-5	NA	NA	TGCAGTGCCACGATACCAGGTCCAGAGACCCAGTACTTC	CSATIPGPETQYF
TRBV28	TRBJ2-1	TRBD2	NA	TGTGCCAGCAGTATCAGAGGGACTAGCGCCTACAATGAGCAGTTCTTC	CASSIRGTSAYNEQFF
TRBV7-9	TRBJ2-1	TRBD2	NA	TGTGCCAGCAGCCCCCAGGCGGGAGAGGCACATGAGCAGTTCTTC	CASSPQAGEAHEQFF
TRBV12-3/TRBV12-4	TRBJ1-5	NA	few	TGTGCCAGCACCCTTGGGGGTTTTAGCAATCAGCCCCAGCATTTT	CASTLGGFSNQPQHF
TRBV5-6	TRBJ2-7	TRBD1	NA	TGTGCCAGCAGCTTGGCCGGGACAGGGATGTACGAGCAGTACTTC	CASSLAGTGMYEQYF
TRBV27	TRBJ2-3	TRBD2	NA	TGTGCCAGCAGTTTTTCCCCGCTCGGACTAGCGGGAGCGGCAGATACGCAGTATTTT	CASSFSPLGLAGAADTQYF
TRBV30	TRBJ2-1	TRBD2	NA	TGTGCCTGGGAGGCTAGCGGGTTTTACAATGAGCAGTTCTTC	CAWEASGFYNEQFF
TRBV28	TRBJ2-2	TRBD1	NA	TGTGCCAGCAGCCAAAACCGGGACAGGGTGTTCACCTACACCGGGGAGCTGTTTTTT	CASSQNRDRVFTYTGELFF
TRBV4-3	TRBJ2-1	NA	few	TGCGCCAGCAGCCAAGATAGGGGGGAGGGAGACGTCAATGAGCAGTTCTTC	CASSQDRGEGDVNEQFF
TRBV4-2	TRBJ1-1	NA	once	TGTGCCAGCAGCCAAGATTGGCGGGCCTCTGGGACTGAAGCTTTCTTT	CASSQDWRASGTEAFF
TRBV7-2	TRBJ2-5	TRBD2	many	TGTGCCAGCAGCTTTCTCGCTAGCGGCCAAGAGACCCAGTACTTC	CASSFLASGQETQYF
TRBV7-9	TRBJ2-1	NA	few	TGTGCCAGCAGCTTAGTGAAGGGCGGCCGCTACAATGAGCAGTTCTTC	CASSLVKGGRYNEQFF
TRBV5-1	TRBJ1-5	NA	once	TGCGCCAGCAGCTTGGACGCCCAACTCAATCAGCCCCAGCATTTT	CASSLDAQLNQPQHF
TRBV19	TRBJ1-1	TRBD1	NA	TGTGCCAGTACAGTCGACAGGGCTACTTTCTTT	CASTVDRATFF
TRBV7-2	TRBJ2-1	TRBD1	NA	TGTGCCAGCAGCTTAAACAGGGGCGCGTACAATGAGCAGTTCTTC	CASSLNRGAYNEQFF
TRBV6-2/TRBV6-3	TRBJ1-6	NA	NA	TGTGCCAGCAGTTATGTCTCTCTCGACTCACCCCTCCACTTT	CASSYVSLDSPLHF
TRBV14	TRBJ2-7	NA	few	TGTGCCAGCAGCCAAGAACTAGAATCCCGCGAGCAGTACTTC	CASSQELESREQYF
TRBV2	TRBJ2-7	TRBD2	NA	TGTGCCAGCAGCCCCGGGACTAGCGGGAGTATTTTTACCTACGAGCAGTACTTC	CASSPGTSGSIFTYEQYF
TRBV2	TRBJ2-7	NA	NA	TGTGCCTCGCGAGGGGATCGGGGTCCCTACGAGCAGTACTTC	CASRGDRGPYEQYF
TRBV10-3	TRBJ2-2	TRBD1	few	TGTGCCACACGGACAGGACCGAACACCGGGGAGCTGTTTTTT	CATRTGPNTGELFF
TRBV20-1	TRBJ1-2	NA	NA	TGCAGTGCTAGAGACCAGGTTAACTATGGCTACACCTTC	CSARDQVNYGYTF
TRBV12-3/TRBV12-4	TRBJ2-3	TRBD1	NA	TGTGCCACCAGTGGACTATATCCCGGGACAGGGCGCACAGATACGCAGTATTTT	CATSGLYPGTGRTDTQYF
TRBV4-1	TRBJ2-1	NA	few	TGCGCCAGCAGCTCATCTGACGGCTACAATGAGCAGTTCTTC	CASSSSDGYNEQFF
TRBV12-3/TRBV12-4	TRBJ1-2	NA	NA	TGTGCCAGCAGGCGCCCGGGACCTTATGGCTACACCTTC	CASRRPGPYGYTF
TRBV7-2	TRBJ2-5	TRBD2	many	TGTGCCAGCAGCTTCCATCTAGCGGGGCGTCAAGAGACCCAGTACTTC	CASSFHLAGRQETQYF
TRBV24-1	TRBJ1-5	TRBD1	NA	TGTGCCACCAGTGACGCTAGACAGGGTAGCAATCAGCCCCAGCATTTT	CATSDARQGSNQPQHF
TRBV7-2	TRBJ1-1	NA	NA	TGTGCCAGCAGCCCATTATTAGGGGTAACGAACACTGAAGCTTTCTTT	CASSPLLGVTNTEAFF
TRBV24-1	TRBJ2-1	NA	NA	TGTGCCACCGCGGGCGGTAGTAGCTCCTACAATGAGCAGTTCTTC	CATAGGSSSYNEQFF
TRBV7-6	TRBJ1-1	TRBD1	NA	TGTGCCAGCAGCTTTGAACAGGGGTTCGCCACTGAAGCTTTCTTT	CASSFEQGFATEAFF
TRBV19	TRBJ2-1	TRBD2	few	TGTGCCAGTAGTGTCCTAGCGGGGCGGGGTGAGCAGTTCTTC	CASSVLAGRGEQFF
TRBV19	TRBJ2-1	NA	once	TGTGCCAGTAGTATAGATCTGTGGGGGGCGAATGAGCAGTTCTTC	CASSIDLWGANEQFF
TRBV7-9	TRBJ2-6	TRBD1	NA	TGTGCCAGCAGGAACCGGGACAGGGGGCTCCTCTCTGGGGCCAACGTCCTGACTTTC	CASRNRDRGLLSGANVLTF
TRBV7-9	TRBJ1-1	NA	few	TGTGCCAGCAGCCCTTCCGACAGGTTCGCTGAAGCTTTCTTT	CASSPSDRFAEAFF
TRBV10-3	TRBJ2-1	NA	few	TGTGCCATCGCTACAAGTCCGGGTGAGCAGTTCTTC	CAIATSPGEQFF
TRBV7-2	TRBJ2-7	NA	few	TGTGCCAGCAGCTTAGTTCCTCCTTGGCAGTACTTC	CASSLVPPWQYF